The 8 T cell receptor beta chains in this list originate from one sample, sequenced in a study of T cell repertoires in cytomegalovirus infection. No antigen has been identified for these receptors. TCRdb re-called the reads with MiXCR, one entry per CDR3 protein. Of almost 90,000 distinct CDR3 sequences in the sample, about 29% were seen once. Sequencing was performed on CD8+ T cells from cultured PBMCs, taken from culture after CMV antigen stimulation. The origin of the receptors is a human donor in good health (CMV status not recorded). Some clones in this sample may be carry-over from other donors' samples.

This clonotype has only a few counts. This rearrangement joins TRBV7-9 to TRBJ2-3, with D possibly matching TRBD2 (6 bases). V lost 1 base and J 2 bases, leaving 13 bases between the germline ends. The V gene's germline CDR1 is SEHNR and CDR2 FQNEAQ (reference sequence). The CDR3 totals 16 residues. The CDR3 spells CASSLGSSGDTDTQYF. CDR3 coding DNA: TGTGCCAGCAGCTTAGGCTCGTCGGGGGACACAGATACGCAGTATTTT.

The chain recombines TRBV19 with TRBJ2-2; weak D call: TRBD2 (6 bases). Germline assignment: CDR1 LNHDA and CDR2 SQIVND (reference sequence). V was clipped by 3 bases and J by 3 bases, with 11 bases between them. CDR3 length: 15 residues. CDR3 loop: CASSMMRGYTGELFF. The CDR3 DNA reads TGTGCCAGTAGTATGATGCGGGGATACACCGGGGAGCTGTTTTTT.

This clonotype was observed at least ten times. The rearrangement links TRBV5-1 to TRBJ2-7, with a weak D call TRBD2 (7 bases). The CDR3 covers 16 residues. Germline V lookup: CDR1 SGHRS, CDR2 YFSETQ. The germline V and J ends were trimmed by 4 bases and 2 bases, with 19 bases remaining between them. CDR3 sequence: CASSLSGTTGTYEQYF. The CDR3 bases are TGCGCCAGCAGCCTATCCGGGACTACAGGGACCTACGAGCAGTACTTC.

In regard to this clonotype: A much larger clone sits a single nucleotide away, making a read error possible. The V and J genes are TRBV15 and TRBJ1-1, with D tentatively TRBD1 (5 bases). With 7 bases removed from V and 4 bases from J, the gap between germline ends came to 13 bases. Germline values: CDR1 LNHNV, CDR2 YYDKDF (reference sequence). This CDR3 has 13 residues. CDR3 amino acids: CATNRTPVTEAFF. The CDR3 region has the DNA TGTGCCACCAACAGGACTCCAGTCACTGAAGCTTTCTTT.

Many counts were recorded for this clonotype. CDR3 loop: CASTDDRDEQYF. The CDR3 DNA reads TGTGCCAGTACCGACGACAGGGACGAGCAGTACTTC. This chain links TRBV19 with TRBJ2-7; 7 positions agree with TRBD1. CDR3 size: 12 residues. Germline assignment: CDR1 LNHDA and CDR2 SQIVND (reference sequence). Trimming took 7 bases from V and 5 from J; bases not matched to a gene: 5.

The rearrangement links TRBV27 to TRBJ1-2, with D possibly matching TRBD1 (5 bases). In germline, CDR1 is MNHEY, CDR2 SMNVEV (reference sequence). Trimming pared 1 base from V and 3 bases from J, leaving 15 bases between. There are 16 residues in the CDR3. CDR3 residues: CASSLFAGGGDYGYTF. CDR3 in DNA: TGTGCCAGCAGTTTATTTGCGGGAGGAGGGGACTATGGCTACACCTTC.

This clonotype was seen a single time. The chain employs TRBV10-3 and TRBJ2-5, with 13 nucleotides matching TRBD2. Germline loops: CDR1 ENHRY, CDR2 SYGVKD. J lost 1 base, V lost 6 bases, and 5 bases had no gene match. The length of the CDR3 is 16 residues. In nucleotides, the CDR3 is TGTGCCATCAGATCGGGGACTAGCGGGGCCCAAGAGACCCAGTACTTC. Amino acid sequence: CAIRSGTSGAQETQYF.

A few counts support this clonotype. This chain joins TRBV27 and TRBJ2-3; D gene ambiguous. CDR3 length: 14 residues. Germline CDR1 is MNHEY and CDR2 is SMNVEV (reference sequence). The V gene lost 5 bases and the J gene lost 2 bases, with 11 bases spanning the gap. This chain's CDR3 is CASSPTPLTDTQYF. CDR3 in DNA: TGTGCCAGCAGTCCAACCCCACTCACAGATACGCAGTATTTT.